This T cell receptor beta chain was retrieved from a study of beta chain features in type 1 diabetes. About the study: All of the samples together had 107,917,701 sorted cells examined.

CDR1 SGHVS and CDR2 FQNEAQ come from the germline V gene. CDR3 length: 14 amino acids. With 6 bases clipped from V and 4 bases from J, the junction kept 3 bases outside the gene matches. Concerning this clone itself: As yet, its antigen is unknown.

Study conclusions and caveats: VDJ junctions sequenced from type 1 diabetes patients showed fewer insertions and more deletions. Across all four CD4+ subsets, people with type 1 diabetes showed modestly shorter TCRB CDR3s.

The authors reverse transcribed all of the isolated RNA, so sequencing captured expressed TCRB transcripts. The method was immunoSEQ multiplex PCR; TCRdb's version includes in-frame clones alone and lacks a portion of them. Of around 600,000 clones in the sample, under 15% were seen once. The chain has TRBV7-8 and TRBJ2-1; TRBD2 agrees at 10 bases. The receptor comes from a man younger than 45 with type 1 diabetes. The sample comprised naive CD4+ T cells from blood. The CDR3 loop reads CASSPSGSYNEQFF. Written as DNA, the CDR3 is TGTGCCAGCAGTCCTAGCGGGAGTTACAATGAGCAGTTCTTC.